Below, 20 T cell receptor beta chains from the same sample are listed, as sequenced in a study of early T cells in non-severe SARS-CoV-2 infection. Each CDR3 protein is one row after TCRdb ran MiXCR on the 5' RACE reads. Counted here are approximately 50,000 distinct CDR3 sequences, about 10% occurring once; the ten biggest clones make up around 14%. Sequenced input: whole blood. These receptor sequences come from an adult who was a healthcare worker with PCR-confirmed SARS-CoV-2 infection or an uninfected control (not recorded which).

This clonotype was picked up many times. V is TRBV18 and J is TRBJ1-3; D is unclear. The germline V gene encodes CDR1 KGHSH and CDR2 LQKENI. There are 13 residues in the CDR3. The V gene lost 2 bases and the J gene lost 4 bases, with 6 bases spanning the gap. The CDR3 reads CASSPAGGNTIYF. The CDR3, as DNA: TGTGCCAGCTCACCAGCGGGAGGAAACACCATATATTTT.

The rearrangement links TRBV28 to TRBJ2-2, with 13 bases aligning to TRBD2. Germline assignment: CDR1 MDHEN and CDR2 SYDVKM. J gave up 7 bases and V 6 bases, and 11 bases lay outside the gene matches. The CDR3 extends over 17 amino acids. CDR3 nucleotide sequence: TGTGCCAGCAGCCACACTAGCGGGAGGGTATATGGCGGGGAGCTGTTTTTT. Translated, it gives CASSHTSGRVYGGELFF.

This clonotype was observed at least ten times. The chain couples TRBV12-3 or TRBV12-4 to TRBJ1-5, with TRBD1 matching 8 bases. V shed 8 bases, J shed 4 bases, and the junction held 4 bases outside the gene matches. The CDR3 loop spans 13 amino acids. This chain's CDR3 is CASCTGGNQPQHF. The DNA for the CDR3 is TGTGCCAGCTGTACAGGGGGAAATCAGCCCCAGCATTTT.

This clonotype was observed at least ten times. The V gene is TRBV2, the J gene TRBJ2-6; 9 bases line up with TRBD1. Germline CDR1 reads SNHLY; CDR2 reads FYNNEI. J lost 4 bases, V lost 7 bases, and 14 bases had no gene match. The CDR3 consists of 18 residues. CDR3 nucleotides: TGTGCCAGCAAGACGGGACAGGGTGTTTTCAGGGGGGCCAACGTCCTGACTTTC. Protein product: CASKTGQGVFRGANVLTF. Full variable domain (rest looked up from reference TRBV2 and TRBJ2-6): EPEVTQTPSHQVTQMGQEVILRCVPISNHLYFYWYRQILGQKVEFLVSFYNNEISEKSEIFDDQFSVERPDGSNFTLKIRSTKLEDSAMYFCASKTGQGVFRGANVLTFGAGSRLTVL.

The sample holds many counts of this clonotype. This sequence joins TRBV2 and TRBJ2-1; 11 nucleotides agree with TRBD2. V shed 4 bases and J 0 bases; nucleotides not matched to a gene: 8. Germline CDR1 reads SNHLY; CDR2 reads FYNNEI. The CDR3 totals 18 residues. Written as DNA, the CDR3 is TGTGCCAGCAGTGTGGGGCTAGCGGGGGGCCACTCCTACAATGAGCAGTTCTTC. Its translation is CASSVGLAGGHSYNEQFF.

Of note for this clonotype: Compared with germline, one end of the junction differs, possibly owing to a read error. The chain carries TRBV9 and TRBJ2-1; no reliable D call. The CDR3 runs to 14 residues. CDR1 is SGDLS and CDR2 is YYNGEE in the germline V gene. The CDR3: CASSPLAEGNEQFF. The CDR3 DNA reads as TGTGCTAGCAGCCCTTTGGCAGAAGGCAATGAGCAGTTCTTC.

In its sample, this clonotype was seen many times. The DNA of the CDR3 is TGTGCCAGCAGCTTAAGAGTAGGCGCTGAAGCTTTCTTT. It yields the protein CASSLRVGAEAFF. This chain links TRBV7-8 with TRBJ1-1; no clear D gene. Between the trimmed V and J ends, which lost 2 bases and 6 bases, there was a span of 10 bases. The germline V gene encodes CDR1 SGHVS and CDR2 FQNEAQ. This CDR3 spans 13 amino acids.

This clonotype was found many times. The rearrangement joins TRBV6-6 to TRBJ2-5; TRBD2 might be the D (5 bases). The CDR3 is 14 residues long. Germline V gives CDR1 MNHNY, CDR2 SVGAGI (reference sequence). V was trimmed by 6 bases and J by 0 bases, leaving 11 bases between them. DNA for the CDR3: TGTGCCAGCAGACCTGAGGACTACCAAGAGACCCAGTACTTC. This gives the protein CASRPEDYQETQYF.

The genes are TRBV5-4 and TRBJ2-5, with D possibly matching TRBD1 (7 bases). V was cut by 4 bases and J by 4 bases, with 17 bases left in between. This CDR3 comprises 15 residues. Germline V gene data show CDR1 as SGHNT and CDR2 as YYREEE (reference sequence). The CDR3 spells CASSSKEGASETQYF. The CDR3 nucleotides read TGTGCCAGCAGCAGCAAGGAGGGGGCATCAGAGACCCAGTACTTC.

A few counts support this clonotype. The rearrangement joins TRBV2 to TRBJ2-5; D is perhaps TRBD1 (6 bases). This CDR3 spans 15 amino acids. V gave up 1 base and J gave up 2 bases, with 11 bases separating them. Germline V lookup: CDR1 SNHLY, CDR2 FYNNEI. In DNA form, the CDR3 reads TGTGCCAGCAGTGAAGGGACAGTAAAACAAGAGACCCAGTACTTC. Encoded protein: CASSEGTVKQETQYF. Full variable domain (missing parts from reference TRBV2 and TRBJ2-5): EPEVTQTPSHQVTQMGQEVILRCVPISNHLYFYWYRQILGQKVEFLVSFYNNEISEKSEIFDDQFSVERPDGSNFTLKIRSTKLEDSAMYFCASSEGTVKQETQYFGPGTRLLVL.

The gene calls are TRBV20-1 and TRBJ2-1; a weak D match, TRBD1 (6 bases). The CDR3 runs 12 residues. CDR1 is DFQATT, CDR2 SNEGSKA, per germline (reference sequence). The ends were cut back, 5 bases at V and 11 bases at J, with 16 bases in the middle. CDR3 sequence: CSARTDSPQQFF. The CDR3 DNA is TGCAGTGCTCGGACAGATTCCCCTCAGCAGTTCTTC.

The chain combines TRBV6-5 with TRBJ2-1; D not certain. V lost 5 bases and J 6 bases, leaving 8 bases between the germline ends. Germline-derived CDR1 and CDR2 are MNHEY and SVGAGI. The CDR3 spans 12 residues. The CDR3 DNA reads as TGTGCCAGCAGTGGGCGGTTCAATGAGCAGTTCTTC. It codes for CASSGRFNEQFF.

The rearrangement links TRBV21-1 to TRBJ1-4. TRBV21-1 is a pseudogene locus. There are 16 residues in the CDR3. The CDR3 loop is CASSCLERVGNEKLFF. The CDR3 DNA reads as TGTGCCAGCAGTTGTCTCGAGCGGGTGGGGAATGAAAAACTGTTTTTT.

The chain joins TRBV12-3 or TRBV12-4 to TRBJ1-3; 8 nucleotides align to TRBD1. The V and J ends lost 5 bases and 4 bases, in that order; junction bases with no gene match: 4. CDR3 length equals 14 residues. In DNA, the CDR3 is TGTGCCAGCAGTCAGACAGGGGAAGGAAACACCATATATTTT. It is translated as CASSQTGEGNTIYF.

The sample holds a few counts of this clonotype. The chain is built from TRBV13 and TRBJ2-4; the D call may be TRBD1 or TRBD2 (6 bases each). This CDR3 is built from 15 residues. With 1 base removed from V and 9 bases from J, the gap between germline ends came to 16 bases. Germline CDR1 PRHDT, CDR2 FYEKMQ (reference sequence). The DNA of the CDR3 is TGTGCCAGCAGCTTAGTTTCCAGAGGGGGGTCCATTCAGTACTTC. This gives the protein CASSLVSRGGSIQYF.

This chain connects TRBV12-3 or TRBV12-4 to TRBJ2-1, with TRBD2 matching 7 bases. Losses at the gene ends were 5 bases for V and 2 bases for J; bases not matched to a gene: 6. The CDR3 is made up of 15 amino acids. CDR3 protein: CASSLTSAAYNEQFF. DNA for the CDR3: TGTGCCAGCAGTCTAACTAGCGCTGCCTACAATGAGCAGTTCTTC.

This clonotype was observed at least ten times. The chain recombines TRBV5-1 with TRBJ2-7, with D possibly being TRBD1 (6 bases). The CDR3 totals 16 residues. Germline CDR1 is SGHRS and CDR2 is YFSETQ. Trimming stripped 0 bases from V and 2 bases from J, with 15 bases between. DNA for the CDR3: TGCGCCAGCAGCTTGGCGATGGGGGCGTCCCCCTACGAGCAGTACTTC. Amino acid sequence: CASSLAMGASPYEQYF.

Remarks on this clonotype: A read error is possible here, since a much larger clone lies one base away. V and J are TRBV28 and TRBJ2-5, with 8 bases that match TRBD2. V lost 6 bases to trimming and J lost 4 bases; unmatched junction nucleotides: 13. This CDR3 is 16 amino acids long. The germline V gene encodes CDR1 MDHEN and CDR2 SYDVKM. This CDR3 is CASRPTPGLVIETQYF. CDR3 DNA sequence: TGTGCCAGCAGGCCAACCCCGGGACTAGTGATAGAGACCCAGTACTTC.

This clonotype was recorded once. V gene TRBV20-1 combines with J gene TRBJ1-2, with 10 positions matching TRBD1. The germline V gene has CDR1 DFQATT and CDR2 SNEGSKA (reference sequence). Trimming took 5 bases from V and 8 from J; bases not matched to a gene: 2. The CDR3 length is 11 residues. The CDR3, as DNA: TGCAGTGCTGGGGACAGGGGCGGCTACACCTTC. As protein: CSAGDRGGYTF.

The chain is built from TRBV5-6 and TRBJ1-5, with D possibly being TRBD1 (5 bases). Per germline, CDR1 SGHDT and CDR2 YYEEEE. The V end was cut by 7 bases, the J end by 4 bases, with 12 bases between. The CDR3 is made up of 13 amino acids. The CDR3 protein is CASQAGPNQPQHF. CDR3 DNA sequence: TGTGCCAGCCAAGCGGGACCTAATCAGCCCCAGCATTTT.